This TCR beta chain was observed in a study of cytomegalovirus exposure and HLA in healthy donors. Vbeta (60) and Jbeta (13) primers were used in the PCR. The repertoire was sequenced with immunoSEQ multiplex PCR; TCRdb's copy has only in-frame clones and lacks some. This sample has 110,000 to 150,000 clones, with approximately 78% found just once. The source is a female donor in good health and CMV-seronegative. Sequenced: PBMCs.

The chain's CDR3 is CASSFFGGATNEKLFF. For the CDR3, the DNA is TGTGCCAGCAGCTTCTTCGGGGGAGCAACTAATGAAAAACTGTTTTTT. The chain employs TRBV5-5 and TRBJ1-4; tentative D call: TRBD1 (5 bases). Germline CDR1 SGHKS, CDR2 YYEKEE (reference sequence). V gave up 2 bases and J gave up 0 bases, with 11 bases separating them. This CDR3 is built from 16 residues.